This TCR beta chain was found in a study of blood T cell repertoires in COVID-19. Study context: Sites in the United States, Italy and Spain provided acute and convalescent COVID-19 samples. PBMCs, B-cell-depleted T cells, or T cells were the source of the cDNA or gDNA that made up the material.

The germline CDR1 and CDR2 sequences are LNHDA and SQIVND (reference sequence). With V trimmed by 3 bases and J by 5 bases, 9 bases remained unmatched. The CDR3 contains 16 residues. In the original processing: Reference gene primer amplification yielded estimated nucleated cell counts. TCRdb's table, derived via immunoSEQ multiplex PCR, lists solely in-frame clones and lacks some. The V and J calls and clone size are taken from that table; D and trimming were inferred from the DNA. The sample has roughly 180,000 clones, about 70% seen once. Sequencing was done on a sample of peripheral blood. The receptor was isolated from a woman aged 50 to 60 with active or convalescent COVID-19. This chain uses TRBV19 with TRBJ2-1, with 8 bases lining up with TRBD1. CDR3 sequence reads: CASSIWTGTSNNEQFF. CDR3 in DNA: TGTGCCAGTAGTATCTGGACAGGGACGTCCAACAATGAGCAGTTCTTC. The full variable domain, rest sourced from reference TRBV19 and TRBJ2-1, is DGGITQSPKYLFRKEGQNVTLSCEQNLNHDAMYWYRQDPGQGLRLIYYSQIVNDFQKGDIAEGYSVSREKKESFPLTVTSAQKNPTAFYLCASSIWTGTSNNEQFFGPGTRLTVL.